These 19 T cell receptor beta chains came from one sample sequenced in a study of metastatic and nonmetastatic thyroid tumors. TCRdb reanalyzed the PCR reads via MiXCR. The repertoire holds around 18,000 clones, with under 35% as singletons. Treatment of any kind had been given to no patient before thyroid surgery. Sample: tumor tissue. The receptors were sampled from a female donor with papillary thyroid cancer or a benign thyroid nodule (not recorded which). Some clones in this sample may be carry-over from other donors' samples.

This clone was picked up a small number of times. The chain uses TRBV6-1 and TRBJ1-2; D not certain. From germline, CDR1 is MNHNS and CDR2 SASEGT. This CDR3 has 16 residues. The V gene lost 4 bases and the J gene lost 0 bases, with 15 bases spanning the gap. The DNA for the CDR3 is TGTGCCAGCAGTGTAGATATCGGGAAAGCTAACTATGGCTACACCTTC. Amino acid sequence: CASSVDIGKANYGYTF.

This clone was counted a few times. The chain employs TRBV6-1 and TRBJ2-1; 9 nucleotides align to TRBD1. Germline V gene sequence: CDR1 MNHNS, CDR2 SASEGT. V lost 7 bases and J lost 7; bases outside the gene matches: 11. This CDR3 is built from 15 residues. CDR3 bases: TGTGCCAGCAAGTCCGGGACAGGGTTTTTGAATGAGCAGTTCTTC. It encodes CASKSGTGFLNEQFF.

A few counts support this clone. The genes are TRBV28 and TRBJ2-5; TRBD2 aligns across 11 bases. J lost 5 bases, V lost 8 bases, and 16 bases had no gene match. In germline, CDR1 is MDHEN, CDR2 SYDVKM. CDR3 length: 17 amino acids. DNA of the CDR3: TGTGCCAGCGGACCTTTAGCGGGAGGGCCTGGCGGGGAGACCCAGTACTTC. Translating gives CASGPLAGGPGGETQYF.

This clone has ten or more counts. J is TRBJ2-7 and V is TRBV2; D is possibly TRBD2 (6 bases). Trimming took off 1 base at V and 6 bases at J, with 22 bases between the two ends. The germline CDR1 and CDR2 sequences are SNHLY and FYNNEI. CDR3 length: 17 amino acids. CDR3 sequence (DNA): TGTGCCAGCAGTGAAGAATCGGGTTATAGAACCGGGGGCGAGCAGTACTTC. It is translated as CASSEESGYRTGGEQYF.

Many counts were recorded for this clone. This chain links TRBV9 with TRBJ2-3, with TRBD2 identical over 8 bases. This CDR3 has 16 amino acids. CDR1 and CDR2 from the germline V gene are SGDLS and YYNGEE. V lost 3 bases and J lost 2; bases outside the gene matches: 8. Here the CDR3 reads CASSGAGGPFTDTQYF. In DNA form, the CDR3 reads TGTGCCAGCAGCGGGGCGGGAGGTCCCTTCACAGATACGCAGTATTTT.

This clone was picked up many times. This clone may be a read error of a much larger clone one base away. The V call is TRBV7-8, the J call TRBJ1-2; tentative D call: TRBD1 (5 bases). The CDR3 loop spans 15 amino acids. Germline CDR1 SGHVS, CDR2 FQNEAQ. V was cut by 6 bases and J by 2 bases, with 16 bases left in between. The CDR3 bases are TGTGCCAGCAGATTAAACGCCGGGGGGAACTATGGCTACACCTTC. It encodes CASRLNAGGNYGYTF.

This clone ranks as medium-sized. The gene calls are TRBV6-1 and TRBJ1-4; D ambiguous. The CDR3 contains 17 residues. Trimming stripped 2 bases from V and 6 bases from J, with 19 bases between. The germline V gene encodes CDR1 MNHNS and CDR2 SASEGT. The DNA for the CDR3 is TGTGCCAGCAGTGAAAGGCAGGAACCCCCGGAACATGAAAAACTGTTTTTT. The encoded protein is CASSERQEPPEHEKLFF.

The chain uses TRBV20-1 and TRBJ2-7; either TRBD1 or TRBD2 may supply D (5 bases each). The CDR3 has 15 amino acids. The germline gives CDR1 DFQATT, CDR2 SNEGSKA (reference sequence). The germline V and J ends were trimmed by 4 bases and 3 bases, with 19 bases remaining between them. The CDR3: CSAISGTGPYYEQYF. The CDR3 coding sequence is TGCAGTGCTATATCGGGTACGGGACCGTACTACGAGCAGTACTTC.

The chain links TRBV12-3 or TRBV12-4 to TRBJ2-1; 8 bases map to TRBD2. V was pared by 6 bases and J by 1 base, with 8 bases of the junction left unmatched. The CDR3 totals 16 residues. The CDR3 protein is CASSRTSGISYNEQFF. The CDR3, as DNA: TGTGCCAGCAGCCGTACTAGCGGAATATCCTACAATGAGCAGTTCTTC.

Concerning this clone: Compared with germline, one end of the junction differs, possibly owing to a read error. The rearrangement joins TRBV5-1 to TRBJ1-2; 9 bases align to TRBD1. This CDR3 contains 15 residues. CDR1 is SGHRS and CDR2 is YFSETQ in the germline V gene. The CDR3 spells CTSSQSDRGLLGYTF. The CDR3 region has the DNA TGCACCAGCAGCCAATCGGACAGGGGCCTCCTCGGCTACACCTTC.

V is TRBV20-1 and J is TRBJ2-7; 10 bases line up with TRBD1. CDR3 length: 11 residues. Germline V gene sequence: CDR1 DFQATT, CDR2 SNEGSKA (reference sequence). CDR3 region: CSGGQGNEQYF. The CDR3, as DNA: TGCAGCGGGGGACAGGGGAACGAGCAGTACTTC.

The chain couples TRBV7-3 to TRBJ1-5; tentatively, D is TRBD1 (5 bases). The germline V and J ends were trimmed by 5 bases and 6 bases, with 17 bases remaining between them. From germline, CDR1 is SGHTA and CDR2 FQGTGA. CDR3 size: 15 residues. The CDR3 is CASSRLGARVQPQHF. In DNA, the CDR3 is TGTGCCAGCAGCCGACTTGGGGCCAGGGTTCAGCCCCAGCATTTT.

This clone was seen only a few times. This chain connects TRBV12-3 or TRBV12-4 to TRBJ1-4; D is possibly TRBD1 (5 bases). Trimming shortened V by 5 bases and J by 3 bases, and 10 bases separated the two germline ends. CDR3 length equals 14 residues. The CDR3 spells CASSPGHANEKLFF. The DNA of the CDR3 is TGTGCCAGCAGTCCAGGACACGCTAATGAAAAACTGTTTTTT.

The V call is TRBV7-2, the J call TRBJ1-2; 7 bases line up with TRBD1. Germline CDR1 is SGHTA and CDR2 is FQGNSA. V lost 5 bases, J lost 9 bases, and 9 bases stayed unmatched. CDR3 length: 13 amino acids. Here the CDR3 DNA reads TGTGCCAGCAGCAGCAACAGGGGAGGCTGCTACACCTTC. Its protein is CASSSNRGGCYTF.

This clone was seen at least ten times. Here the CDR3 reads CASSLVGRNTEAFF. Here the CDR3 DNA reads TGTGCCAGCAGTTTGGTTGGGCGGAACACTGAAGCTTTCTTT. The genes are TRBV12-3 or TRBV12-4 and TRBJ1-1; D is ambiguous. This CDR3 has 14 residues. The V gene lost 3 bases and the J gene lost 1 base, with 9 bases spanning the gap.

This clone was recorded at least ten times. This sequence joins TRBV11-1 and TRBJ2-5, with TRBD2 matching 10 bases. Germline CDR1 reads SGHAT; CDR2 reads FQDESV (reference sequence). The CDR3 is 15 amino acids. The trim removed 1 base at V and 4 bases at J, leaving 3 bases unmatched. CDR3 residues: CASSLGLAGVETQYF. The CDR3 DNA reads TGTGCCAGCAGCTTAGGCCTAGCGGGAGTAGAGACCCAGTACTTC.

This clone was detected many times. The V and J genes are TRBV7-9 and TRBJ1-1; no reliable D call. The V gene's germline CDR1 is SEHNR and CDR2 FQNEAQ (reference sequence). This CDR3 has 13 amino acids. Trimming stripped 5 bases from V and 6 bases from J, with 13 bases between. The CDR3 loop reads CASSPDRVSEAFF. The CDR3 DNA reads TGTGCCAGCAGCCCCGACCGAGTCTCTGAAGCTTTCTTT.

The chain employs TRBV6-1 and TRBJ2-2; tentatively, D is TRBD1 (6 bases). The V end was cut by 4 bases, the J end by 1 base, with 10 bases between. CDR3 size: 15 residues. Germline CDR1 reads MNHNS; CDR2 reads SASEGT. CDR3 sequence: CASSASTGNTGELFF. DNA for the CDR3: TGTGCCAGCAGTGCGTCGACAGGGAACACCGGGGAGCTGTTTTTT.

This clone has a handful of counts. This chain connects TRBV15 to TRBJ2-1; D assignment may be TRBD1 or TRBD2 (5 bases each). Trimming took off 7 bases at V and 6 bases at J, with 13 bases between the two ends. The length of the CDR3 is 13 residues. Germline assignment: CDR1 LNHNV and CDR2 YYDKDF (reference sequence). In DNA, the CDR3 is TGTGCCACCACGGGACCTCCAGGCAATGAGCAGTTCTTC. It yields the protein CATTGPPGNEQFF.